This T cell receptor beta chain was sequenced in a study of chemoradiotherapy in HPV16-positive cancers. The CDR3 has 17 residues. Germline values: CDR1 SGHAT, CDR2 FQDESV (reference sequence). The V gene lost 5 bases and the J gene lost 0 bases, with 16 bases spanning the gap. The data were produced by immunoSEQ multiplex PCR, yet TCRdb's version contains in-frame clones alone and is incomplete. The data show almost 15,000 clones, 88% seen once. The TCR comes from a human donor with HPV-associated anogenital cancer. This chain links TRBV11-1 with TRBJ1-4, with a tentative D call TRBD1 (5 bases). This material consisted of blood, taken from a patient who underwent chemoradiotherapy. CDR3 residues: CASSPRQYLATNEKLFF. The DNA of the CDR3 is TGTGCCAGCAGCCCCCGACAGTACCTTGCAACTAATGAAAAACTGTTTTTT.